These 30 T cell receptor beta chains originate from one sample sequenced in a study of blood T cells in healthy people across ages. Primed by a sample-barcoded 5' primer and a J-beta primer mix, a second PCR proceeded for about 6 to 11 cycles. TCRdb processed the 5' RACE reads anew with MiXCR; each CDR3 protein has one entry. The data show hundreds of thousands of distinct CDR3 sequences, with more than 55% seen just once and 20% to 30% held by the top ten. Sequenced material: blood. The receptors derive from a man between 40 and 49 years old in good health.

A single count supports this clonotype. The chain links TRBV20-1 to TRBJ1-6; D gene uncertain. Germline CDR1 is DFQATT and CDR2 is SNEGSKA (reference sequence). The CDR3 is made up of 11 amino acids. V gave up 1 base and J gave up 14 bases, with 9 bases separating them. The DNA of the CDR3 is TGCAGTGCTAGAGCCAGGAATTCCCTCCACTTT. This translates into CSARARNSLHF.

The genes are TRBV12-3 or TRBV12-4 and TRBJ1-2, with D unclear. The length of the CDR3 is 13 residues. The V end lost 3 bases, the J end lost 7 bases, and 12 bases lay between the germline ends. CDR3 bases: TGTGCCAGCAGTTTTGGGAGGGCGGCTGGCTACACCTTC. It translates to CASSFGRAAGYTF.

This sequence joins TRBV14 and TRBJ2-7; D call uncertain. Germline loops: CDR1 SGHDN, CDR2 FVKESK. V dropped 4 bases and J dropped 7 bases, with 20 bases sitting between them. The CDR3 has 15 amino acids. CDR3 sequence reads: CASSLLGLVYNEQYF. The CDR3 coding sequence is TGTGCCAGCAGCCTTCTCGGCCTAGTCTACAATGAGCAGTACTTC.

Here the CDR3 reads CASSFPHGVSPGEAFF. For the CDR3, the DNA is TGTGCCAGCAGTTTTCCTCACGGAGTTTCCCCGGGTGAAGCTTTCTTT. The V gene is TRBV12-3 or TRBV12-4, the J gene TRBJ1-1; no reliable D call. The CDR3 length is 16 residues. Trimming pared 3 bases from V and 7 bases from J, leaving 21 bases between.

The rearrangement joins TRBV4-1 to TRBJ2-7, with D possibly TRBD1 on 6 matching bases. Germline CDR1 reads MGHRA; CDR2 reads YSYEKL. V lost 1 base and J 6 bases, leaving 10 bases between the germline ends. CDR3 length: 13 residues. CDR3: CASSQGTAFEQYF. CDR3 DNA: TGCGCCAGCAGCCAAGGGACAGCCTTCGAGCAGTACTTC.

The chain is built from TRBV12-5 and TRBJ2-6; D is ambiguous. Trimming shortened V by 8 bases and J by 0 bases, and 5 bases separated the two germline ends. CDR3 length equals 13 residues. Germline-derived CDR1 and CDR2 are LGHNT and FRNRAP. DNA for the CDR3: TGTGCTAGTCCGCCCTCTGGGGCCAACGTCCTGACTTTC. Residues: CASPPSGANVLTF.

The rearrangement uses TRBV7-2 and TRBJ1-1; 9 bases line up with TRBD1. Per germline, CDR1 SGHTA and CDR2 FQGNSA. V dropped 5 bases and J dropped 0; count of bases not matched to a gene: 4. This CDR3 is 15 amino acids long. CDR3 amino acids: CASSDRTGVNTEAFF. CDR3 coding DNA: TGTGCCAGCAGCGACAGGACAGGGGTGAACACTGAAGCTTTCTTT.

The chain carries TRBV7-3 and TRBJ2-1; 11 bases agree with TRBD2. CDR1 and CDR2 from the germline V gene are SGHTA and FQGTGA. V gave up 5 bases and J gave up 6 bases; unmatched junction bases: 9. This CDR3 is built from 16 residues. CDR3 region: CASSPKLAGVGNEQFF. The DNA of the CDR3 is TGTGCCAGCAGCCCCAAACTAGCGGGGGTGGGCAATGAGCAGTTCTTC.

This chain joins TRBV14 and TRBJ2-5, with D possibly TRBD2 on 5 matching bases. This CDR3 region has 11 residues. V lost 3 bases and J 11 bases, leaving 10 bases between the germline ends. Per germline, CDR1 SGHDN and CDR2 FVKESK. CDR3 residues: CASSQGALQYF. The CDR3 region has the DNA TGTGCCAGCAGCCAGGGAGCATTGCAGTACTTC.

V gene TRBV14 combines with J gene TRBJ2-1, with 10 bases aligning to TRBD2. Per the germline V gene, CDR1 is SGHDN and CDR2 is FVKESK. J gave up 7 bases and V 0 bases, and 6 bases lay outside the gene matches. The CDR3 extends over 16 amino acids. In nucleotides, the CDR3 is TGTGCCAGCAGCCAAGATGGGGTAGCGGGAGGAAATGAGCAGTTCTTC. Its protein product is CASSQDGVAGGNEQFF.

This chain connects TRBV3-1 to TRBJ2-1, with a possible D match to TRBD1 (5 bases). The length of the CDR3 is 13 residues. Trimming shortened V by 8 bases and J by 7 bases, and 15 bases separated the two germline ends. CDR1 LGHDT and CDR2 YNNKEL come from the germline V gene (reference sequence). The CDR3 DNA follows: TGTGCCAGCCGGTTCACAGGTGGGAATGAGCAGTTCTTC. Translating gives CASRFTGGNEQFF.

This clonotype was seen a handful of times. The rearrangement uses TRBV5-6 and TRBJ1-4, with D hard to call. CDR1 and CDR2 (germline): SGHDT, YYEEEE. V lost 3 bases and J 0 bases, leaving 3 bases between the germline ends. The CDR3 is made up of 13 amino acids. The DNA of the CDR3 is TGTGCCAGCAGCTCTGCAACTAATGAAAAACTGTTTTTT. It translates to CASSSATNEKLFF.

This rearrangement joins TRBV5-1 to TRBJ2-1, with 11 bases matching TRBD1. The CDR3 is 17 residues long. Germline CDR1 and CDR2: SGHRS and YFSETQ. The V gene end was trimmed by 0 bases and the J gene end by 6 bases; junction bases not matched to a gene: 8. Written as DNA, the CDR3 is TGCGCCAGCAGCTTGGGTCTTTTGGGGACAGGGGGCAATGAGCAGTTCTTC. Protein product: CASSLGLLGTGGNEQFF.

This clonotype was observed a handful of times. J is TRBJ2-4 and V is TRBV3-1; D gene unclear. The end of the DNA aligns better with TRBJ2-5, so the J call may be wrong. Germline CDR1 reads LGHDT; CDR2 reads YNNKEL (reference sequence). The CDR3 contains 14 residues. The chain's CDR3 is CASSQLVRMETQYF. The CDR3 nucleotides are TGTGCCAGCAGCCAACTAGTCAGGATGGAGACCCAGTACTTC.

The V gene is TRBV28, the J gene TRBJ2-7; D gene unclear. Looked up from germline, CDR1 is MDHEN and CDR2 is SYDVKM. V gave up 5 bases and J gave up 3 bases, with 14 bases separating them. This CDR3 contains 14 residues. CDR3 region: CASSPTRDDYEQYF. The CDR3 nucleotides are TGTGCCAGCAGTCCGACCAGAGATGACTACGAGCAGTACTTC.

The V gene is TRBV20-1, the J gene TRBJ1-5, with unresolved D. With 6 bases removed from V and 11 bases from J, the gap between germline ends came to 17 bases. The CDR3 contains 12 residues. CDR1 is DFQATT, CDR2 SNEGSKA, per germline (reference sequence). CDR3 sequence reads: CSAHGPLKTQHF. CDR3 DNA sequence: TGCAGTGCCCACGGACCTTTAAAGACCCAGCATTTT.

This chain uses TRBV5-6 with TRBJ1-4; TRBD1 might be the D (5 bases). The CDR3 has 14 residues. Trimming removed 0 bases at V and 8 bases at J, with 11 bases between. Germline CDR1 and CDR2: SGHDT and YYEEEE. The CDR3 DNA reads TGTGCCAGCAGCTTGGACAGGAGAAAGGAAAAACTGTTTTTT. Its protein product is CASSLDRRKEKLFF.

This chain links TRBV20-1 with TRBJ2-5; D might be TRBD1 or TRBD2, each matching 6 bases. Germline V gene lookup returns CDR1 DFQATT and CDR2 SNEGSKA (reference sequence). This CDR3 is 15 amino acids long. Trimming shortened V by 7 bases and J by 2 bases, and 20 bases separated the two germline ends. The CDR3: CSGGELDSLQETQYF. The CDR3 DNA reads as TGCAGTGGGGGGGAGCTGGACAGCTTACAAGAGACCCAGTACTTC.

This clonotype occurred a few times. DNA of the CDR3: TGTGCCAGCGGCAACTCCTACGAGCAGTACTTC. Translation gives CASGNSYEQYF. The gene calls are TRBV4-2 and TRBJ2-7; D remains unclear. Trimming left V 8 bases short and J 0 bases short, with 5 bases between. Germline V CDR1 and CDR2: LGHNA, YNFKEQ. This CDR3 contains 11 residues.

J is TRBJ1-1 and V is TRBV29-1, with D tentatively TRBD1 (6 bases). This CDR3 comprises 13 residues. CDR1 is SQVTM and CDR2 is ANQGSEA in the germline V gene. V lost 7 bases and J lost 0, with 12 bases in between. CDR3 sequence (DNA): TGCAGCGCTCGGGGGGCTATGAACACTGAAGCTTTCTTT. Its translation is CSARGAMNTEAFF.

In its sample, this clonotype was seen a few times. V usage is TRBV19 and J usage is TRBJ2-7; TRBD1 might be the D (6 bases). Between the trimmed V and J ends, which lost 0 bases and 7 bases, there was a span of 10 bases. Germline loops: CDR1 LNHDA, CDR2 SQIVND (reference sequence). There are 13 residues in the CDR3. The CDR3 protein is CASSIDSTGEQYF. In DNA, the CDR3 is TGTGCCAGTAGTATAGATTCAACAGGGGAGCAGTACTTC.

The CDR3 DNA is TGTGCCAGCAGCCTTCTCGGACTAGCGGGGAATACGCAGTATTTT. It yields the protein CASSLLGLAGNTQYF. This chain uses TRBV14 with TRBJ2-3, with 12 bases matching TRBD2. Germline CDR1 reads SGHDN; CDR2 reads FVKESK. Trimming cost V 4 bases and J 7 bases; bases outside gene matches: 6. The CDR3 runs 15 residues.

The rearrangement joins TRBV18 to TRBJ2-4; TRBD1 matches at 7 bases. The J call may be faulty, since TRBJ2-7 better matches the DNA end. Germline CDR1 KGHSH, CDR2 LQKENI. This CDR3 is built from 15 residues. The CDR3 bases are TGTGCCAGCTCACCACCGGGACAGCTCCACTACGAGCAGTACTTC. Encoded protein: CASSPPGQLHYEQYF.

This clonotype was counted only a few times. The V and J genes are TRBV20-1 and TRBJ1-1; maybe TRBD1 (5 bases). Between the trimmed V and J ends, which lost 3 bases and 4 bases, there was a span of 12 bases. Germline values: CDR1 DFQATT, CDR2 SNEGSKA (reference sequence). The length of the CDR3 is 13 residues. CDR3 protein: CSASQGLGTEAFF. In DNA form, the CDR3 reads TGCAGTGCTAGCCAGGGTCTGGGCACTGAAGCTTTCTTT.

A word on this clonotype: Its ends do not fully match the called genes, so a read error is possible. This chain joins TRBV18 and TRBJ1-6, with a tentative D call TRBD1 (5 bases). The CDR3 covers 16 residues. Germline values: CDR1 KGHSH, CDR2 LQKENI. CDR3 in DNA: TGTGCCGGCTCATTAAAACAGGACGTCACGGCTTCACCCCTCCACTTT. It translates to CAGSLKQDVTASPLHF. The variable domain in full, completed from reference TRBV18 and TRBJ1-6, reads NAGVMQNPRHLVRRRGQEARLRCSPMKGHSHVYWYRQLPEEGLKFMVYLQKENIIDESGMPKERFSAEFPKEGPSILRIQQVVRGDSAAYFCAGSLKQDVTASPLHFGNGTRLTVT.

This sequence joins TRBV29-1 and TRBJ2-3; tentative D call: TRBD2 (6 bases). V was shortened by 8 bases and J by 5 bases, with 17 bases between the two germline ends. This CDR3 region has 13 residues. CDR1 is SQVTM and CDR2 is ANQGSEA in the germline V gene. CDR3 nucleotides: TGCAGCCAAGCCGAGGAGGGGCAAGATACGCAGTATTTT. Amino acids: CSQAEEGQDTQYF.

The chain recombines TRBV28 with TRBJ2-4, with TRBD1 matching 9 bases. The germline V gene has CDR1 MDHEN and CDR2 SYDVKM. V gave up 6 bases and J gave up 8 bases; unmatched junction bases: 2. The CDR3 has 12 amino acids. CDR3 residues: CASRDRGDIQYF. The CDR3 DNA is TGTGCCAGCAGAGACAGGGGGGACATTCAGTACTTC. The entire variable domain, with the rest obtained from reference TRBV28 and TRBJ2-4, is as follows: DVKVTQSSRYLVKRTGEKVFLECVQDMDHENMFWYRQDPGLGLRLIYFSYDVKMKEKGDIPEGYSVSREKKERFSLILESASTNQTSMYLCASRDRGDIQYFGAGTRLSVL.

The gene calls are TRBV12-3 or TRBV12-4 and TRBJ1-2, with no clear D. Trimming cost V 6 bases and J 4 bases, with 12 bases left between them. The CDR3 extends over 13 amino acids. The CDR3 spells CASSFVRSYGYTF. CDR3 nucleotide sequence: TGTGCCAGCAGCTTCGTTAGATCCTATGGCTACACCTTC.

The chain uses TRBV25-1 and TRBJ1-2; D not resolved. This CDR3 is built from 12 residues. Trimming removed 8 bases at V and 0 bases at J, with 7 bases between. Per the germline V gene, CDR1 is MGHDK and CDR2 is SYGVNS. CDR3 bases: TGTGCCAGCGGAGGAGCTAACTATGGCTACACCTTC. Protein product: CASGGANYGYTF.

The chain recombines TRBV7-8 with TRBJ2-7; maybe TRBD1 (5 bases). Germline-derived CDR1 and CDR2 are SGHVS and FQNEAQ. The CDR3 is 14 residues long. The V and J ends lost 4 bases and 6 bases respectively, with 16 bases between them. The CDR3 DNA follows: TGTGCCAGCAGCTCCGGAATACCAACAGGCGAGCAGTACTTC. Translated: CASSSGIPTGEQYF.